The sequence of this T cell receptor beta chain was determined in a study of blood T cell repertoires in COVID-19. Sequenced by immunoSEQ multiplex PCR; TCRdb stores in-frame clones only, minus some. The data hold roughly 70,000 clones, with roughly four fifths observed a single time. The count of this clone is one. Trimming removed 4 bases at V and 8 bases at J, with 10 bases between. The CDR3 has 12 residues. The chain combines TRBV12-3 or TRBV12-4 with TRBJ2-3; D unclear. The sequencing input was peripheral blood. The sequence came from a human donor in a cohort sampled during active COVID-19. The CDR3 protein is CASSSSLGTQYF. CDR3 nucleotide sequence: TGTGCCAGCAGTTCCAGCCTAGGTACGCAGTATTTT.